Presented here are 15 T cell receptor beta chains from one specimen sequenced in a study of T cells in Graves' hyperthyroidism and ophthalmopathy. Authors of the study amplified TCR beta CDR3 regions from RNA transcripts. The HTBI primer set drove a first-round RT-PCR of the TCR CDR3. MiXCR, applied by TCRdb to the multiplex PCR reads, yields one record per CDR3 protein. The sample carries under 750,000 distinct CDR3 sequences, roughly a sixth recorded once. The sequenced sample was blood. The receptors derive from a woman aged 45-65 years with Graves' hyperthyroidism that later progressed to Graves' ophthalmopathy.

The table lists this clonotype with many counts. The chain carries TRBV12-3 or TRBV12-4 and TRBJ2-2; no clear D. The CDR3 is 15 amino acids. The ends were cut back, 5 bases at V and 3 bases at J, with 13 bases in the middle. The CDR3 nucleotides are TGTGCCAGCAGTCTAGTAGGCCTTGACACCGGGGAGCTGTTTTTT. Encoded protein: CASSLVGLDTGELFF.

V usage is TRBV4-1 and J usage is TRBJ2-7, with a weak D call TRBD1 (6 bases). CDR3 length: 17 residues. Per germline, CDR1 MGHRA and CDR2 YSYEKL. Trimming took 0 bases from V and 0 from J, leaving 15 bases between them. The CDR3 here is CASSQDQTGHFSYEQYF. The DNA of the CDR3 is TGCGCCAGCAGCCAAGACCAAACAGGGCACTTCTCCTACGAGCAGTACTTC.

This clonotype was detected a few times. As DNA, the CDR3 is TGTGCCAGCAGCAACCGGGGGAGCGCCACCGGGGAGCTGTTTTTT. Protein sequence: CASSNRGSATGELFF. The gene calls are TRBV7-2 and TRBJ2-2, with D maybe TRBD2 (6 bases). Germline CDR1 SGHTA, CDR2 FQGNSA. Trimming cost V 5 bases and J 4 bases, with 14 bases left between them. The CDR3 totals 15 residues.

This clonotype was observed at least ten times. The rearrangement joins TRBV12-3 or TRBV12-4 to TRBJ1-2; 7 bases align to TRBD1. V gave up 5 bases and J gave up 8 bases; unmatched junction bases: 8. The CDR3 is 13 residues long. The CDR3 DNA follows: TGTGCCAGCAGTGGTGACAGGGTGAGGGGCTACACCTTC. Translating it yields CASSGDRVRGYTF.

The table lists this clonotype with a few counts. This chain connects TRBV9 to TRBJ1-4; 8 nucleotides agree with TRBD1. Unmatched junction bases numbered 10, after V lost 4 bases and J lost 8 bases. The germline V gene encodes CDR1 SGDLS and CDR2 YYNGEE. The CDR3 is made up of 15 amino acids. Written as DNA, the CDR3 is TGTGCCAGCAGCACCCGACAGGGGAGTGGGGAAAAACTGTTTTTT. It specifies CASSTRQGSGEKLFF.

This sequence joins TRBV6-5 and TRBJ1-6; 7 bases are shared with TRBD1. The CDR3 is made up of 16 amino acids. Germline V lookup: CDR1 MNHEY, CDR2 SVGAGI. V lost 2 bases to trimming and J lost 2 bases; unmatched junction nucleotides: 3. The CDR3 DNA is TGTGCCAGCAGTTACACCACAGGGGCCTATAATTCACCCCTCCACTTT. This encodes CASSYTTGAYNSPLHF.

This clonotype has only a few counts. The rearrangement links TRBV7-9 to TRBJ1-2; TRBD1 matches 8 bases. V lost 1 base and J lost 8; bases outside the gene matches: 3. CDR3 length equals 13 residues. CDR1 SEHNR and CDR2 FQNEAQ come from the germline V gene (reference sequence). This CDR3 reads CASSLETGEGYTF. The CDR3 coding sequence is TGTGCCAGCAGCTTAGAGACAGGGGAAGGCTACACCTTC. The full variable domain, completed using reference TRBV7-9 and TRBJ1-2, is DTGVSQNPRHKITKRGQNVTFRCDPISEHNRLYWYRQTLGQGPEFLTYFQNEAQLEKSRLLSDRFSAERPKGSFSTLEIQRTEQGDSAMYLCASSLETGEGYTFGSGTRLTVV.

The V call is TRBV18, the J call TRBJ1-2, with D perhaps TRBD1 (6 bases). The germline V gene encodes CDR1 KGHSH and CDR2 LQKENI. Trimming pared 7 bases from V and 0 bases from J, leaving 15 bases between. This CDR3 region has 15 residues. The DNA of the CDR3 is TGTGCCAGCTTACCCCCCGAGGGGGCTAACTATGGCTACACCTTC. Its translation: CASLPPEGANYGYTF.

This clonotype was counted many times. The chain uses TRBV20-1 and TRBJ2-4; the match to TRBD1 covers 7 bases. V trimming: 3 bases; J trimming: 8 bases; junction bases outside the gene matches: 16. In germline, CDR1 is DFQATT, CDR2 SNEGSKA (reference sequence). The CDR3 covers 16 residues. The CDR3 spells CSASPAQIAQGDIQYF. The CDR3, as DNA: TGCAGTGCTAGCCCCGCGCAGATCGCCCAGGGGGACATTCAGTACTTC.

This clonotype was observed a handful of times. This chain uses TRBV29-1 with TRBJ2-1; D gene ambiguous. Trimming cost V 8 bases and J 9 bases, with 23 bases left between them. Looked up from germline, CDR1 is SQVTM and CDR2 is ANQGSEA. The CDR3 is 14 residues long. The CDR3 sequence is CSSLLVNRMGEQFF. The DNA of the CDR3 is TGCAGCTCCCTGCTCGTTAACCGAATGGGTGAGCAGTTCTTC.

The table lists this clonotype with a few counts. The chain has TRBV2 and TRBJ1-1, with D tentatively TRBD1 (5 bases). V lost 1 base and J 4 bases, leaving 13 bases between the germline ends. This CDR3 region has 15 residues. The germline gives CDR1 SNHLY, CDR2 FYNNEI. The DNA for the CDR3 is TGTGCCAGCAGTGAAGGTCGTGGGGGTGGCACTGAAGCTTTCTTT. Its translation is CASSEGRGGGTEAFF.

This clonotype was observed a handful of times. The J gene is TRBJ2-7, the V gene TRBV9; TRBD2 is a possible D gene (6 bases). Deletions cut 3 bases from V and 2 bases from J, with 12 bases between. The CDR3 is made up of 14 amino acids. The germline gives CDR1 SGDLS, CDR2 YYNGEE. CDR3 nucleotides: TGTGCCAGCAGCGAGGGACTGGTTCCCTACGAGCAGTACTTC. This gives the protein CASSEGLVPYEQYF.

This rearrangement joins TRBV6-2 or TRBV6-3 to TRBJ1-2, with a possible D match to TRBD1 (6 bases). There are 16 residues in the CDR3. CDR1 and CDR2 from the germline V gene are MNHEY and SVGEGT. Trimming stripped 2 bases from V and 4 bases from J, with 17 bases between. The CDR3 protein is CASSYPPPQGGYGYTF. The CDR3 region has the DNA TGTGCCAGCAGTTACCCTCCACCACAGGGAGGCTATGGCTACACCTTC.

This clonotype was counted ten times or more. The chain employs TRBV5-6 and TRBJ1-5; D is unresolved. CDR1 and CDR2 (germline): SGHDT, YYEEEE. The CDR3 has 15 amino acids. V was clipped by 0 bases and J by 0 bases, with 7 bases between them. The CDR3 DNA is TGTGCCAGCAGCTTGGAACAGAATAGCAATCAGCCCCAGCATTTT. Its protein product is CASSLEQNSNQPQHF.

About this clonotype: A much larger clone sits a single nucleotide away, making a read error possible. The gene calls are TRBV7-3 and TRBJ2-5; D is ambiguous. Germline assignment: CDR1 SGHTA and CDR2 FQGTGA. V lost 4 bases and J 4 bases, leaving 10 bases between the germline ends. This CDR3 contains 13 residues. The CDR3 sequence: CASSYGDAETQYF. CDR3 nucleotide sequence: TGTGCCAGCAGCTACGGAGACGCAGAGACCCAGTACTTC.